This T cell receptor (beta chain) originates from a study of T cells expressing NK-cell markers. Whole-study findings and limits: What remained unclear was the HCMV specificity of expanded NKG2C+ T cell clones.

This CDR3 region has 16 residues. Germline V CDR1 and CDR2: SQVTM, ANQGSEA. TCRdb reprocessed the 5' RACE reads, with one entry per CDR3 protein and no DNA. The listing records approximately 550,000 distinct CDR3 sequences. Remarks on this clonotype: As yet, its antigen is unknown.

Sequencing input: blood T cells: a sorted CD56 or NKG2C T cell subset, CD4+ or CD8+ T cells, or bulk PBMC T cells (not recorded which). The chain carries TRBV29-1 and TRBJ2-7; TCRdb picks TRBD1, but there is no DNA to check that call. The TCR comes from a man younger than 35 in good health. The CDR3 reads CSVEDSRETGQYEQYF.